These 28 T cell receptor beta chains came from one sample sequenced in a study of blood T cell repertoires in COVID-19. The data were produced by immunoSEQ multiplex PCR, yet TCRdb's version contains in-frame clones alone and is incomplete. This sample has under 150,000 clones; over 55% occur once, and the top ten carry approximately 2%. The sequenced sample was peripheral blood. The receptor source for this set is a woman in her sixties or seventies with acute or convalescent COVID-19.

V and J are TRBV7-2 and TRBJ1-1; D remains ambiguous. V was cut by 4 bases and J by 1 base, with 13 bases left in between. CDR3 size: 15 residues. The germline gives CDR1 SGHTA, CDR2 FQGNSA. The CDR3 protein is CASSSRADGNTEAFF. Here the CDR3 DNA reads TGTGCCAGCAGCTCGAGGGCGGACGGGAACACTGAAGCTTTCTTT.

V is TRBV24-1 and J is TRBJ2-5, with 7 positions matching TRBD2. Germline V lookup: CDR1 KGHDR, CDR2 SFDVKD. Trimming cost V 5 bases and J 5 bases; bases outside gene matches: 13. The CDR3 extends over 16 amino acids. The CDR3 DNA reads TGTGCCACCAGTGTGACTAGCAGAGACCTAAGGGAGACCCAGTACTTC. Protein sequence: CATSVTSRDLRETQYF.

V usage is TRBV29-1 and J usage is TRBJ2-5; TRBD1 is a possible D gene (6 bases). V dropped 1 base and J dropped 2 bases, with 14 bases sitting between them. The V gene's germline CDR1 is SQVTM and CDR2 ANQGSEA. The CDR3 runs 15 residues. CDR3 nucleotide sequence: TGCAGCGTTGAAGGATTCTCGGACAGTCAAGAGACCCAGTACTTC. Protein product: CSVEGFSDSQETQYF.

This clone turned up a few times. The chain uses TRBV10-3 and TRBJ2-3; D possibly corresponds to TRBD2 (6 bases). The length of the CDR3 is 14 residues. Between the trimmed V and J ends, which lost 4 bases and 3 bases, there was a span of 11 bases. In germline, CDR1 is ENHRY, CDR2 SYGVKD. CDR3 in DNA: TGTGCCATCAGTGCGGGTCTAGCGACAGATACGCAGTATTTT. Residues: CAISAGLATDTQYF.

This chain uses TRBV29-1 with TRBJ2-2; 9 nucleotides align to TRBD2. The trim removed 4 bases at V and 6 bases at J, leaving 3 bases unmatched. Germline loops: CDR1 SQVTM, CDR2 ANQGSEA. The length of the CDR3 is 13 residues. CDR3 sequence reads: CSVVRGGAGELFF. CDR3 in DNA: TGCAGCGTTGTTCGCGGGGGGGCCGGGGAGCTGTTTTTT.

This clone was detected only once. The chain uses TRBV7-9 and TRBJ2-5; possibly TRBD2 for D (6 bases). The CDR3 spans 13 residues. V was clipped by 2 bases and J by 5 bases, with 9 bases between them. The germline CDR1 and CDR2 sequences are SEHNR and FQNEAQ (reference sequence). CDR3 sequence (DNA): TGTGCCAGCAGCTTAATTGGGAGGGAGACCCAGTACTTC. Residues: CASSLIGRETQYF.

This clone occurred a few times. CDR3 region: CASSLSGQSYGYTF. CDR3 sequence (DNA): TGTGCCAGCAGTTTATCGGGACAGTCCTATGGCTACACCTTC. The rearrangement uses TRBV27 and TRBJ1-2, with 7 bases identical to TRBD1. With V trimmed by 0 bases and J by 4 bases, 2 bases remained unmatched. This CDR3 contains 14 residues. Germline loops: CDR1 MNHEY, CDR2 SMNVEV (reference sequence).

The J gene is TRBJ1-2, the V gene TRBV6-2 or TRBV6-3, with 9 positions matching TRBD1. CDR1 and CDR2 from the germline V gene are MNHEY and SVGEGT. V was clipped by 5 bases and J by 2 bases; unmatched bases: 3. This CDR3 comprises 14 residues. CDR3 loop: CASSGGTGNYGYTF. CDR3 nucleotides: TGTGCCAGCAGTGGCGGGACAGGGAACTATGGCTACACCTTC.

The chain combines TRBV28 with TRBJ2-7, with D possibly matching TRBD1 (7 bases). The CDR3 has 15 residues. Germline loops: CDR1 MDHEN, CDR2 SYDVKM. Deletions cut 6 bases from V and 8 bases from J, with 23 bases between. The DNA for the CDR3 is TGTGCCAGCAGAAGTAGCGGAGCCCAGGGGGGTAAGCAGTACTTC. Protein product: CASRSSGAQGGKQYF.

This chain joins TRBV6-5 and TRBJ2-1, with TRBD1 matching over 8 bases. The junction had 5 bases not matched to a gene; V was cut back by 4 bases and J by 3 bases. The CDR3 runs 15 residues. Germline lookup yields CDR1 MNHEY and CDR2 SVGAGI. The CDR3 reads CASSLTGADYNEQFF. The CDR3 bases are TGTGCCAGCAGTTTGACAGGGGCGGACTACAATGAGCAGTTCTTC.

This chain connects TRBV3-1 (or the pseudogene TRBV3-2) to TRBJ1-2; maybe TRBD1 (6 bases). Germline V gene sequence: CDR1 LGHDT, CDR2 YNNKEL (reference sequence). V shed 6 bases and J shed 1 base, with 12 bases lying between them. The CDR3 totals 14 residues. The DNA of the CDR3 is TGTGCCAGCAGTATCGGACAGTTTAACTATGGCTACACCTTC. It encodes CASSIGQFNYGYTF.

The rearrangement links TRBV2 to TRBJ2-7, with 8 bases lining up with TRBD1. CDR1 and CDR2 from the germline V gene are SNHLY and FYNNEI. V dropped 8 bases and J dropped 2; count of bases not matched to a gene: 2. The CDR3 has 12 amino acids. The CDR3 bases are TGTGCCAGCGGACAGGGAACCTACGAGCAGTACTTC. This translates into CASGQGTYEQYF.

The genes are TRBV10-2 and TRBJ2-1; TRBD2 might be the D (6 bases). V was shortened by 5 bases and J by 4 bases, with 9 bases between the two germline ends. The CDR3 runs to 13 residues. Germline V gene data show CDR1 as WSHSY and CDR2 as SAAADI. The CDR3 loop reads CASSRGTYNEQFF. The CDR3 DNA follows: TGCGCCAGCAGTCGCGGGACTTACAATGAGCAGTTCTTC.

This clone was observed a few times. Here the CDR3 DNA reads TGTGCCAGCAGTTCTACAGGAGAGACCCAGTACTTC. This sequence encodes CASSSTGETQYF. The rearrangement joins TRBV28 to TRBJ2-5, with D possibly being TRBD1 (5 bases). Deletions cut 4 bases from V and 4 bases from J, with 7 bases between. The CDR3 loop spans 12 amino acids. Germline loops: CDR1 MDHEN, CDR2 SYDVKM.

This rearrangement joins TRBV10-3 to TRBJ2-5; the D gene is possibly TRBD1 (5 bases). Looked up from germline, CDR1 is ENHRY and CDR2 is SYGVKD. Trimming pared 3 bases from V and 3 bases from J, leaving 8 bases between. The CDR3 covers 13 residues. For the CDR3, the DNA is TGTGCCATCAGTGATCCAGGGAAAGAGACCCAGTACTTC. It codes for CAISDPGKETQYF.

A few counts support this clone. This chain joins TRBV24-1 and TRBJ2-3, with 11 bases identical to TRBD2. After removal of 4 bases from V and 5 bases from J, the junction contained 7 bases not matched to a gene. The germline V gene encodes CDR1 KGHDR and CDR2 SFDVKD. The CDR3 runs 16 residues. CDR3 residues: CATSDPGLADLDTQYF. The CDR3 DNA is TGTGCCACCAGTGACCCGGGACTAGCGGATTTAGATACGCAGTATTTT.

The V gene is TRBV4-2, the J gene TRBJ2-1; 16 positions match TRBD2. From germline, CDR1 is LGHNA and CDR2 YNFKEQ. This CDR3 region has 18 residues. V lost 2 bases, J lost 9 bases, and 10 bases stayed unmatched. CDR3 amino acids: CASSQSSRGTSGRVEQFF. CDR3 nucleotide sequence: TGTGCCAGCAGCCAATCCTCCCGCGGGACTAGCGGGAGGGTTGAGCAGTTCTTC.

The rearrangement uses TRBV30 and TRBJ2-7; D is unclear. Germline V gene sequence: CDR1 GTSNPN, CDR2 SVGIG (reference sequence). V gave up 2 bases and J gave up 6 bases, with 11 bases separating them. The CDR3 extends over 12 amino acids. The CDR3 region is CAWSPTVSEQYF. The DNA of the CDR3 is TGTGCCTGGAGTCCCACAGTATCCGAGCAGTACTTC.

This chain links TRBV6-6 with TRBJ2-7; D call uncertain. Germline lookup yields CDR1 MNHNY and CDR2 SVGAGI (reference sequence). The CDR3 is made up of 14 amino acids. Trimming took off 6 bases at V and 1 base at J, with 13 bases between the two ends. The CDR3 loop is CASSLLGISYEQYF. The CDR3 DNA reads TGTGCCAGCAGCCTGTTGGGCATTTCCTACGAGCAGTACTTC.

The chain employs TRBV9 and TRBJ1-1; D might be TRBD1 (5 bases). CDR1 is SGDLS and CDR2 is YYNGEE in the germline V gene. This CDR3 region has 16 residues. Trimming removed 0 bases at V and 4 bases at J, with 16 bases between. The CDR3 protein is CASSVGPSGGSTEAFF. The CDR3 DNA reads as TGTGCCAGCAGCGTAGGACCCTCTGGGGGGAGCACTGAAGCTTTCTTT.

This chain uses TRBV6-1 with TRBJ1-2; the D is unclear. Deletions cut 2 bases from V and 6 bases from J, with 7 bases between. Per the germline V gene, CDR1 is MNHNS and CDR2 is SASEGT. There are 12 residues in the CDR3. The chain's CDR3 is CASSELRDGYTF. CDR3 nucleotides: TGTGCCAGCAGTGAATTGAGGGATGGCTACACCTTC.

The chain uses TRBV11-2 and TRBJ2-1; 11 positions match TRBD2. Trimming took 2 bases from V and 5 from J; bases not matched to a gene: 8. This CDR3 comprises 17 residues. Germline CDR1 is SGHAT and CDR2 is FQNNGV. In DNA, the CDR3 is TGTGCCAGCAGCTTAATCCCGGGACTAGCGGAACACAATGAGCAGTTCTTC. Translation gives CASSLIPGLAEHNEQFF.

This clone has ten or more counts. The V call is TRBV2, the J call TRBJ2-2; weak D call: TRBD1 (6 bases). Germline V gives CDR1 SNHLY, CDR2 FYNNEI. This CDR3 comprises 15 residues. V lost 7 bases to trimming and J lost 3 bases, with 15 bases between them. CDR3 protein: CASMADSVDTGELFF. The CDR3 DNA reads TGTGCCAGCATGGCGGACAGCGTCGACACCGGGGAGCTGTTTTTT.

In its sample, this clone was seen a few times. Additional DNA sequences in this sample encode the identical CDR3. The gene calls are TRBV27 and TRBJ1-2; 7 bases map to TRBD1. The CDR3 is made up of 13 amino acids. V lost 0 bases and J lost 7; bases outside the gene matches: 2. Germline-derived CDR1 and CDR2 are MNHEY and SMNVEV (reference sequence). The CDR3 spells CASSLSGGSGYTF. In nucleotides, the CDR3 is TGTGCCAGCAGTTTATCAGGGGGCTCTGGCTACACCTTC.

The V gene is TRBV2, the J gene TRBJ2-3; D is perhaps TRBD2 (6 bases). V was cut by 7 bases and J by 4 bases, with 27 bases left in between. The CDR3 runs to 18 residues. Germline V gene lookup returns CDR1 SNHLY and CDR2 FYNNEI. The CDR3 loop is CASNYARDGGKRADTQYF. In nucleotides, the CDR3 is TGTGCCAGCAATTACGCCCGTGATGGGGGGAAGCGTGCAGATACGCAGTATTTT.

The chain employs TRBV20-1 and TRBJ2-7; D ambiguous. The V end was cut by 3 bases, the J end by 0 bases, with 9 bases between. There are 13 residues in the CDR3. Germline assignment: CDR1 DFQATT and CDR2 SNEGSKA (reference sequence). CDR3 sequence (DNA): TGCAGTGCTAGTTTTGAGAGCTCCTACGAGCAGTACTTC. Translated, it gives CSASFESSYEQYF.

The chain recombines TRBV6-5 with TRBJ2-7; D possibly corresponds to TRBD2 (6 bases). This CDR3 spans 14 amino acids. V lost 8 bases and J 4 bases, leaving 18 bases between the germline ends. Germline V gene sequence: CDR1 MNHEY, CDR2 SVGAGI. The CDR3 region has the DNA TGTGCCAGCGGAAAGGAGGGGTTGCGGTACGAGCAGTACTTC. Its protein product is CASGKEGLRYEQYF.

The chain couples TRBV5-1 to TRBJ2-7; 7 bases agree with TRBD2. The CDR3 length is 15 residues. Looked up from germline, CDR1 is SGHRS and CDR2 is YFSETQ. Germline trimming cut 1 base from V and 4 bases from J; bases unmatched to any gene: 8. The CDR3 protein is CASSLRGGSGYEQYF. In DNA form, the CDR3 reads TGCGCCAGCAGCTTGAGAGGCGGGAGCGGGTACGAGCAGTACTTC.